This TCR beta chain came from a study of cytomegalovirus exposure and HLA in healthy donors. Background on the study: A prior study identified approximately 110 million unique TCR beta sequences from about 200 million T cells. The study, taken as a whole, reports: The sole available immune exposure information was CMV serostatus. TCR association rates varied by HLA locus in a later analysis, with DRB1 highest and HLA-C lowest.

PCR primers comprised 60 Vbeta and 13 Jbeta primers. The method was immunoSEQ multiplex PCR; TCRdb's version includes in-frame clones alone and lacks a portion of them. In the table there are about 91,000 clones, roughly 78% of which are singletons. In the case of this clone: Its cognate antigen is unknown.

The sequence came from a male donor in good health and CMV-seropositive. Sequencing was carried out using PBMCs.

This CDR3 reads CASRQATNQPQHF. CDR3 bases: TGTGCCAGCAGACAGGCTACCAATCAGCCCCAGCATTTT. V usage is TRBV27 and J usage is TRBJ1-5; possible D gene TRBD1, 5 bases. The CDR3 consists of 13 residues. The germline V and J ends were trimmed by 6 bases and 3 bases, with 9 bases remaining between them. Germline-derived CDR1 and CDR2 are MNHEY and SMNVEV (reference sequence).